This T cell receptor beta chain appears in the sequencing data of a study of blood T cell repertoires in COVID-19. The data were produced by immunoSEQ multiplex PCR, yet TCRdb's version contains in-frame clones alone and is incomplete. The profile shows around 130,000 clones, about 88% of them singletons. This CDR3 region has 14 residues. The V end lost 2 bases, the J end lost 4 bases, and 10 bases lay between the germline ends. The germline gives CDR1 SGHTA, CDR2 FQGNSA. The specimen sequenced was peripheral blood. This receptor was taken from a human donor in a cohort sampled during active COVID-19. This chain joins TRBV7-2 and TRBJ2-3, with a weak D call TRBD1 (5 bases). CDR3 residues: CASSLLGAADTQYF. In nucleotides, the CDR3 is TGTGCCAGCAGCTTATTAGGGGCGGCAGATACGCAGTATTTT.